The present entry profiles one TCR beta chain with its context. Its specificity is not known. This sample was taken from a study of identical twins. Broader study findings: High-abundance cord blood beta clonotypes had fewer insertions; memory repertoires showed none. Where out-of-frame alpha sequences were twin-shared, they showed excess low generation probability.

There are 15 residues in the CDR3. The germline V gene has CDR1 KGHDR and CDR2 SFDVKD. Germline trimming cut 4 bases from V and 5 bases from J; bases unmatched to any gene: 6. It was template switching that added a universal primer site, and there were unique molecular identifiers on the cDNA. MiXCR, applied by TCRdb to the 5' RACE reads, yields one record per CDR3 protein. The sample records about 470,000 distinct CDR3 sequences, roughly 24% being singletons. The same specimen was also included in a second study, on T cells expressing NK-cell markers.

The chain is built from TRBV24-1 and TRBJ2-3; TRBD1 agrees at 9 bases. Sequencing was carried out using CD4+ T cells sorted from blood. The clonotype originates from a woman aged 18-35 years in good health. The CDR3 DNA reads TGTGCCACCAGTGAAGGCGGACAGGGGTTAGATACGCAGTATTTT. Translated, it gives CATSEGGQGLDTQYF.